This note documents a single T cell receptor beta chain sequence. The CDR3 has 13 residues. V was clipped by 0 bases and J by 9 bases, with 10 bases between them. The germline CDR1 and CDR2 sequences are LGHNA and YNFKEQ. Authors' processing steps: Reference gene primer amplification gave estimated nucleated cell counts. Only in-frame clones appear in the TCRdb table, and some are missing; sequencing was by immunoSEQ multiplex PCR. V and J calls and clone size are as listed in that table; D and trimming were resolved from the DNA. Of around 26,000 clones in the sample, around 61% were seen once. The data were taken from a study of blood T cell repertoires in COVID-19. Study overall: Researchers got acute and convalescent COVID-19 samples from the United States, Italy and Spain. From T cells, B-cell-depleted T cells, or PBMCs came the material, which was cDNA or gDNA.

The chain uses TRBV4-2 and TRBJ2-3; D perhaps matches TRBD1 (6 bases). The sequence was obtained from a man aged 55 to 70 with active or convalescent COVID-19. Material: peripheral blood. CDR3 amino acids: CASSQDPGGTQYF. In DNA form, the CDR3 reads TGTGCCAGCAGCCAAGATCCTGGGGGCACGCAGTATTTT.